Listed here are 16 T cell receptor beta chains from one sample, sequenced in a study of shared clonotypes between healthy human individuals. Sequencing used immunoSEQ multiplex PCR; TCRdb keeps in-frame clones, though not all of them. The sample has under 1,100,000 clones; around 76% are singletons. Input material: memory CD4+ T cells sorted from blood. Regarding subset: CD45RA-negative fraction. The receptor set was obtained from a man aged 18 to 30 in good health.

V gene TRBV5-6 combines with J gene TRBJ1-2; 11 positions match TRBD1. This CDR3 is 14 amino acids long. Looked up from germline, CDR1 is SGHDT and CDR2 is YYEEEE. After removal of 4 bases from V and 5 bases from J, the junction contained 4 bases not matched to a gene. This chain's CDR3 is CASSPDRGQYGYTF. CDR3 nucleotide sequence: TGTGCCAGCAGCCCGGACAGGGGGCAATATGGCTACACCTTC.

The V and J genes are TRBV19 and TRBJ1-6; D is ambiguous. Germline V gives CDR1 LNHDA, CDR2 SQIVND (reference sequence). This CDR3 comprises 13 residues. Trimming pared 5 bases from V and 7 bases from J, leaving 9 bases between. The CDR3, as DNA: TGTGCCAGTAGTGACCCAGTAAATTCACCCCTCCACTTT. It yields the protein CASSDPVNSPLHF.

This chain connects TRBV19 to TRBJ2-3; D remains ambiguous. In germline, CDR1 is LNHDA, CDR2 SQIVND (reference sequence). This CDR3 is built from 14 residues. Trimming removed 6 bases from V and 5 bases from J, with 15 bases in between. The DNA for the CDR3 is TGTGCCAGTAGCGACCTGTCGCATGGAGATACGCAGTATTTT. Its protein is CASSDLSHGDTQYF.

The chain employs TRBV30 and TRBJ2-2; no definite D call. Between the trimmed V and J ends, which lost 0 bases and 1 base, there was a span of 9 bases. This CDR3 is built from 15 residues. Germline-derived CDR1 and CDR2 are GTSNPN and SVGIG (reference sequence). The CDR3 DNA reads as TGTGCCTGGAGTGTCAGCTTGCTGAACACCGGGGAGCTGTTTTTT. Encoded protein: CAWSVSLLNTGELFF. Complete variable domain (other parts from reference TRBV30 and TRBJ2-2): SQTIHQWPATLVQPVGSPLSLECTVEGTSNPNLYWYRQAAGRGLQLLFYSVGIGQISSEVPQNLSASRPQDRQFILSSKKLLLSDSGFYLCAWSVSLLNTGELFFGEGSRLTVL.

The J gene is TRBJ2-1, the V gene TRBV10-1; 10 bases are shared with TRBD2. CDR1 and CDR2 from the germline V gene are WNHNN and SYGVQD (reference sequence). The CDR3 sequence is 15 residues long. J gave up 10 bases and V 3 bases, and 9 bases lay outside the gene matches. Written as DNA, the CDR3 is TGCGCCAGCAGTGATGGGACTAGCGACCTAGGGGAGCAGTTCTTC. This encodes CASSDGTSDLGEQFF.

V usage is TRBV5-4 and J usage is TRBJ2-2; D is uncertain. The CDR3 loop spans 11 amino acids. Deletions cut 4 bases from V and 9 bases from J, with 7 bases between. The germline V gene encodes CDR1 SGHNT and CDR2 YYREEE (reference sequence). The CDR3, as DNA: TGTGCCAGCAGCATGGAACGGGAGCTGTTTTTT. Translating it yields CASSMERELFF.

This clone was seen once. The chain combines TRBV6-5 with TRBJ2-7; perhaps TRBD1 as D (5 bases). V was cut by 6 bases and J by 3 bases, with 6 bases left in between. The CDR3 spans 11 residues. Germline CDR1 MNHEY, CDR2 SVGAGI. The CDR3 loop reads CASRQDYEQYF. The CDR3 DNA follows: TGTGCCAGCAGACAGGACTACGAGCAGTACTTC.

The chain joins TRBV29-1 to TRBJ1-1; no reliable D call. V lost 6 bases, J lost 5 bases, and 10 bases lay in between. This CDR3 has 11 amino acids. Germline lookup yields CDR1 SQVTM and CDR2 ANQGSEA. The CDR3 coding sequence is TGCAGCGTGATCCCGGGTACTGAAGCTTTCTTT. Translating it yields CSVIPGTEAFF.

The DNA of the CDR3 is TGTGCCAGCAGCCTCACAGGGAGGTATGGAAACACCATATATTTT. Translation: CASSLTGRYGNTIYF. The chain combines TRBV28 with TRBJ1-3; D is possibly TRBD1 (6 bases). Germline V gene lookup returns CDR1 MDHEN and CDR2 SYDVKM. V was shortened by 6 bases and J by 3 bases, with 15 bases between the two germline ends. The CDR3 has 15 amino acids.

This clone turned up a few times. The V call is TRBV18, the J call TRBJ1-3; D gene uncertain. CDR3 length equals 14 residues. Germline V CDR1 and CDR2: KGHSH, LQKENI. V was cut by 3 bases and J by 0 bases, with 6 bases left in between. The CDR3 sequence: CASSPKHSGNTIYF. CDR3 sequence (DNA): TGTGCCAGCTCACCGAAACACTCTGGAAACACCATATATTTT.

The chain links TRBV5-1 to TRBJ2-3, with 14 bases identical to TRBD2. Per germline, CDR1 SGHRS and CDR2 YFSETQ. J gave up 0 bases and V 2 bases, and 8 bases lay outside the gene matches. This CDR3 region has 19 residues. CDR3 sequence reads: CASSLGTSGGTPSTDTQYF. DNA of the CDR3: TGCGCCAGCAGCTTAGGGACTAGCGGGGGAACCCCTAGCACAGATACGCAGTATTTT.

The rearrangement joins TRBV5-1 to TRBJ2-3; 8 bases are a match to TRBD2. CDR1 is SGHRS and CDR2 is YFSETQ in the germline V gene. Trimming took 2 bases from V and 5 from J; bases not matched to a gene: 7. CDR3 length: 15 amino acids. The CDR3 coding sequence is TGCGCCAGCAGCTTCAGCGGGAGAGGTGGAGATACGCAGTATTTT. It encodes CASSFSGRGGDTQYF.

This chain links TRBV15 with TRBJ2-7, with D possibly matching TRBD1 (5 bases). The CDR3 runs to 15 residues. Germline CDR1 reads LNHNV; CDR2 reads YYDKDF (reference sequence). V was pared by 0 bases and J by 6 bases, with 15 bases between. The CDR3 spells CATSRDGAGLGEQYF. The CDR3 region has the DNA TGTGCCACCAGCAGAGATGGGGCAGGGCTTGGCGAGCAGTACTTC.

The CDR3 spells CASSETGGADTQYF. The CDR3 coding sequence is TGTGCCAGCAGTGAGACAGGGGGCGCGGATACGCAGTATTTT. The chain employs TRBV2 and TRBJ2-3; 10 bases are a match to TRBD1. The CDR3 has 14 amino acids. V was pared by 3 bases and J by 6 bases, with 3 bases of the junction left unmatched. CDR1 SNHLY and CDR2 FYNNEI come from the germline V gene. Using reference TRBV2 and TRBJ2-3 for the parts outside the CDR3, the full variable domain is EPEVTQTPSHQVTQMGQEVILRCVPISNHLYFYWYRQILGQKVEFLVSFYNNEISEKSEIFDDQFSVERPDGSNFTLKIRSTKLEDSAMYFCASSETGGADTQYFGPGTRLTVL.

This clone was seen more than once but under ten times. This specimen includes other DNA sequences encoding the same CDR3. The V gene is TRBV18, the J gene TRBJ1-5; unclear D gene. This CDR3 is 13 amino acids long. Trimming took 3 bases from V and 4 from J, leaving 7 bases between them. Germline-derived CDR1 and CDR2 are KGHSH and LQKENI. CDR3 sequence: CASSPDGNQPQHF. The CDR3 nucleotides are TGTGCCAGCTCACCGGACGGGAATCAGCCCCAGCATTTT.

A few counts support this clone. V usage is TRBV6-5 and J usage is TRBJ2-5; D is ambiguous. V lost 5 bases to trimming and J lost 11 bases, with 12 bases between them. This CDR3 contains 11 residues. The germline V gene has CDR1 MNHEY and CDR2 SVGAGI. This CDR3 is CASSRPPMQYF. DNA for the CDR3: TGTGCCAGCAGTCGACCCCCCATGCAGTACTTC.